These 17 T cell receptor beta chains came from one sample sequenced in a study of long-term antiretroviral therapy in people with HIV. Researchers report immunoSEQ v3.0 was run at survey level. Profiled with immunoSEQ multiplex PCR; TCRdb holds only in-frame clones, not every one. The sample includes about 20,000 clones, approximately 90% of them seen just once. The sequenced sample was unsorted PBMCs, obtained 4.4 years before starting antiretroviral therapy. These receptors all come from a woman in her 30s with HIV.

The rearrangement joins TRBV19 to TRBJ1-1; no firm D call. CDR1 is LNHDA and CDR2 is SQIVND in the germline V gene (reference sequence). The CDR3 runs 13 residues. V was clipped by 2 bases and J by 3 bases, with 7 bases between them. The CDR3 region is CASSIQRDTEAFF. The CDR3 DNA follows: TGTGCCAGTAGTATACAGAGAGACACTGAAGCTTTCTTT.

This clone was counted once. The rearrangement uses TRBV30 and TRBJ1-1, with 11 bases aligning to TRBD1. The CDR3 extends over 16 amino acids. Germline loops: CDR1 GTSNPN, CDR2 SVGIG (reference sequence). Trimming cost V 2 bases and J 0 bases; bases outside gene matches: 5. The CDR3 DNA reads as TGTGCCTGGAGTCGTGGGACAGGGGGTATGAACACTGAAGCTTTCTTT. Translating it yields CAWSRGTGGMNTEAFF.

The chain couples TRBV19 to TRBJ1-3; 7 positions agree with TRBD1. Germline assignment: CDR1 LNHDA and CDR2 SQIVND (reference sequence). Trimming cost V 3 bases and J 3 bases; bases outside gene matches: 5. The CDR3 loop spans 15 amino acids. The CDR3 is CASSIVAGGGNTIYF. CDR3 sequence (DNA): TGTGCCAGTAGTATCGTCGCAGGGGGTGGAAACACCATATATTTT.

The chain is built from TRBV7-2 and TRBJ1-5; 7 bases agree with TRBD1. V shed 5 bases, J shed 5 bases, and the junction held 12 bases outside the gene matches. This CDR3 contains 16 residues. Per germline, CDR1 SGHTA and CDR2 FQGNSA. CDR3 protein: CASSLHLGQSDQPQHF. The CDR3 DNA is TGTGCCAGCAGCCTCCACCTGGGACAGTCCGATCAGCCCCAGCATTTT.

This clone occurred once. The rearrangement joins TRBV29-1 to TRBJ2-2; D assignment may be TRBD1 or TRBD2 (5 bases each). Germline values: CDR1 SQVTM, CDR2 ANQGSEA. The CDR3 consists of 13 residues. V was pared by 4 bases and J by 0 bases, with 6 bases between. The CDR3 here is CSVGGSNTGELFF. The CDR3 nucleotides are TGCAGCGTTGGGGGGTCGAACACCGGGGAGCTGTTTTTT.

The gene calls are TRBV4-1 and TRBJ1-4; the D is unclear. V was shortened by 4 bases and J by 8 bases, with 17 bases between the two germline ends. The length of the CDR3 is 15 residues. Per germline, CDR1 MGHRA and CDR2 YSYEKL. The CDR3 DNA reads as TGCGCCAGCAGCCCCCCGCAGGCGGCACCCGAAAAACTGTTTTTT. Translation: CASSPPQAAPEKLFF.

The chain uses TRBV27 and TRBJ1-1; D gene unclear. V was pared by 2 bases and J by 2 bases, with 12 bases between. Germline lookup yields CDR1 MNHEY and CDR2 SMNVEV (reference sequence). The CDR3 covers 15 residues. The CDR3 loop reads CASSLRGYLNTEAFF. The CDR3 region has the DNA TGTGCCAGCAGTTTACGGGGATATCTAAACACTGAAGCTTTCTTT.

The V and J genes are TRBV2 and TRBJ2-7; 7 nucleotides agree with TRBD2. The CDR3 has 12 residues. J was trimmed by 3 bases and V by 6 bases; bases with no gene match: 2. The germline gives CDR1 SNHLY, CDR2 FYNNEI. The CDR3 DNA reads TGTGCCAGCAGGGGGGGGTACTACGAGCAGTACTTC. The encoded protein is CASRGGYYEQYF.

This clone was counted once. The rearrangement joins TRBV7-2 to TRBJ2-7; no reliable D call. CDR1 SGHTA and CDR2 FQGNSA come from the germline V gene. V was clipped by 0 bases and J by 5 bases, with 11 bases between them. The CDR3 extends over 14 amino acids. The CDR3 bases are TGTGCCAGCAGCTTAGCCGTTTTGGGGAACGAGCAGTACTTC. Its protein is CASSLAVLGNEQYF.

This chain links TRBV5-1 with TRBJ1-2, with 8 bases that match TRBD1. CDR3 length: 11 amino acids. CDR1 is SGHRS, CDR2 YFSETQ, per germline. V shed 8 bases and J 4 bases; nucleotides not matched to a gene: 1. The CDR3: CASQGAYGYTF. CDR3 in DNA: TGCGCCAGTCAGGGGGCCTATGGCTACACCTTC.

The DNA for the CDR3 is TGTGCCAGCAGCAGGGGGACTGGGGCCAACGTCCTGACTTTC. It yields the protein CASSRGTGANVLTF. This chain joins TRBV11-3 and TRBJ2-6, with D perhaps TRBD1 (6 bases). The CDR3 totals 14 residues. Trimming removed 5 bases at V and 2 bases at J, with 7 bases between. Germline loops: CDR1 SGHNT, CDR2 YENEEA.

The chain is built from TRBV5-6 and TRBJ2-5; 8 nucleotides agree with TRBD1. This CDR3 contains 14 residues. Germline values: CDR1 SGHDT, CDR2 YYEEEE. Trimming took 3 bases from V and 3 from J; bases not matched to a gene: 4. CDR3 coding DNA: TGTGCCAGCAGCTCACAGGGGGTGAAAGAGACCCAGTACTTC. Translating it yields CASSSQGVKETQYF.

The chain carries TRBV11-2 and TRBJ2-5, with 14 positions matching TRBD2. CDR1 is SGHAT and CDR2 is FQNNGV in the germline V gene. This CDR3 is 14 amino acids long. Trimming removed 3 bases from V and 11 bases from J; junction bases left unmatched: 5. The CDR3 DNA reads as TGTGCCAGCAGCTTCGGGACTAGCGGGGGTTCTCAGTACTTC. Residues: CASSFGTSGGSQYF. The variable domain in full, completed from reference TRBV11-2 and TRBJ2-5, reads EAGVAQSPRYKIIEKRQSVAFWCNPISGHATLYWYQQILGQGPKLLIQFQNNGVVDDSQLPKDRFSAERLKGVDSTLKIQPAKLEDSAVYLCASSFGTSGGSQYFGPGTRLLVL.

The CDR3 protein is CASSPNMDQPQHF. CDR3 DNA: TGTGCCAGCTCGCCCAACATGGATCAGCCCCAGCATTTT. V is TRBV18 and J is TRBJ1-5; D call uncertain. Germline V gene lookup returns CDR1 KGHSH and CDR2 LQKENI. The CDR3 runs to 13 residues. V lost 6 bases and J lost 5, with 11 bases in between.

The rearrangement uses TRBV30 and TRBJ1-1, with a weak D call TRBD1 (5 bases). Trimming left V 0 bases short and J 5 bases short, with 10 bases between. Germline CDR1 reads GTSNPN; CDR2 reads SVGIG (reference sequence). CDR3 length: 13 residues. The CDR3 nucleotides are TGTGCCTGGAGTGTACAAGGGGAAACTGAAGCTTTCTTT. It yields the protein CAWSVQGETEAFF.

This chain connects TRBV6-1 to TRBJ2-5; maybe TRBD1 (6 bases). Trimming cost V 4 bases and J 5 bases, with 11 bases left between them. Germline V CDR1 and CDR2: MNHNS, SASEGT. The CDR3 is made up of 13 amino acids. CDR3 nucleotide sequence: TGTGCCAGCAGTGTAACAGGGTACGAGACCCAGTACTTC. Protein sequence: CASSVTGYETQYF.

Only a few counts were recorded for this clone. V usage is TRBV5-4 and J usage is TRBJ1-2; D unclear. Per germline, CDR1 SGHNT and CDR2 YYREEE (reference sequence). This CDR3 contains 14 residues. V was pared by 0 bases and J by 8 bases, with 14 bases between. In DNA, the CDR3 is TGTGCCAGCAGCTTGGAACAGCATAAACACGGCTACACCTTC. Encoded protein: CASSLEQHKHGYTF.